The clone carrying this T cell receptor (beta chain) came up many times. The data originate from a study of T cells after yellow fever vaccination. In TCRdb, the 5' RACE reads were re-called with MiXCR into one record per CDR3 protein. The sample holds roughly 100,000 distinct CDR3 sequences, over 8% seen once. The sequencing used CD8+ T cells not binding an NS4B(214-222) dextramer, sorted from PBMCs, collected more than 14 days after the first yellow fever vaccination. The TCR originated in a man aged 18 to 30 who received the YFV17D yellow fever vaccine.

CDR3 in amino acids: CASSLATGGENTEAFF. CDR3 in DNA: TGCGCCAGCAGCTTGGCCACCGGGGGGGAGAACACTGAAGCTTTCTTT. The chain uses TRBV5-1 and TRBJ1-1, with TRBD1 as a possible D gene (5 bases). V gave up 0 bases and J gave up 1 base, with 13 bases separating them. The CDR3 is 16 residues long. Germline-derived CDR1 and CDR2 are SGHRS and YFSETQ.